The 24 T cell receptor beta chains listed next were all sequenced from one sample in a study of T cells in Graves' hyperthyroidism and ophthalmopathy. TCR beta CDR3 sequences were amplified from RNA transcripts. During a first-round RT-PCR of the TCR CDR3, the HTBI primer set was used. Using its own MiXCR run on the multiplex PCR reads, TCRdb lists one record per CDR3 protein. The table lists a few hundred thousand distinct CDR3 sequences, roughly 16% of them singletons. The material sequenced was blood. The receptor source for this set is a woman in her thirties or forties with Graves' ophthalmopathy.

This clonotype has ten or more counts. The rearrangement uses TRBV18 and TRBJ2-4; weak D call: TRBD1 (6 bases). The CDR3 has 13 residues. Trimming took off 6 bases at V and 12 bases at J, with 18 bases between the two ends. The germline V gene has CDR1 KGHSH and CDR2 LQKENI. CDR3 protein: CASSPSTVQGQYF. As DNA, the CDR3 is TGTGCCAGCTCCCCATCGACGGTACAGGGTCAGTACTTC.

This clonotype has ten or more counts. This rearrangement joins TRBV11-2 to TRBJ1-2; D is perhaps TRBD1 (5 bases). V was trimmed by 2 bases and J by 5 bases, leaving 21 bases between them. The CDR3 totals 17 residues. Germline loops: CDR1 SGHAT, CDR2 FQNNGV. The CDR3 coding sequence is TGTGCCAGCAGCTTAAGTTCGAAGAGCGGGGGAAAATATGGCTACACCTTC. Translation: CASSLSSKSGGKYGYTF.

This clonotype was observed a few times. The gene calls are TRBV5-1 and TRBJ2-7, with 9 bases aligning to TRBD1. CDR1 and CDR2 (germline): SGHRS, YFSETQ. V lost 2 bases to trimming and J lost 8 bases; unmatched junction nucleotides: 11. CDR3 length equals 15 residues. This CDR3 reads CASSLTGTGPLKQYF. CDR3 coding DNA: TGCGCCAGCAGCTTAACCGGGACAGGGCCCCTCAAGCAGTACTTC. Full variable domain (missing parts from reference TRBV5-1 and TRBJ2-7): KAGVTQTPRYLIKTRGQQVTLSCSPISGHRSVSWYQQTPGQGLQFLFEYFSETQRNKGNFPGRFSGRQFSNSRSEMNVSTLELGDSALYLCASSLTGTGPLKQYFGPGTRLTVT.

This clonotype was counted many times. V is TRBV5-1 and J is TRBJ1-1; 8 bases are shared with TRBD1. V shed 4 bases and J 0 bases; nucleotides not matched to a gene: 8. The V gene's germline CDR1 is SGHRS and CDR2 YFSETQ. CDR3 size: 16 residues. Here the CDR3 reads CASSRRTGLMNTEAFF. In DNA form, the CDR3 reads TGCGCCAGCAGCCGCCGGACAGGGCTCATGAACACTGAAGCTTTCTTT.

This clonotype was detected ten times or more. The chain has TRBV5-1 and TRBJ1-1; D may be TRBD1 (6 bases). In germline, CDR1 is SGHRS, CDR2 YFSETQ. This CDR3 is 13 amino acids long. The ends were cut back, 7 bases at V and 1 base at J, with 11 bases in the middle. The CDR3 DNA reads as TGCGCCAGCCGTCCGGACAGGAACACTGAAGCTTTCTTT. It yields the protein CASRPDRNTEAFF. Full variable domain (missing parts from reference TRBV5-1 and TRBJ1-1): KAGVTQTPRYLIKTRGQQVTLSCSPISGHRSVSWYQQTPGQGLQFLFEYFSETQRNKGNFPGRFSGRQFSNSRSEMNVSTLELGDSALYLCASRPDRNTEAFFGQGTRLTVV.

This sequence joins TRBV6-1 and TRBJ1-1; D gene ambiguous. Germline CDR1 is MNHNS and CDR2 is SASEGT. V lost 5 bases and J lost 1, with 8 bases in between. The CDR3 is made up of 13 amino acids. CDR3 DNA: TGTGCCAGCAGTAACAGAGAGAACACTGAAGCTTTCTTT. Residues: CASSNRENTEAFF.

The chain employs TRBV12-3 or TRBV12-4 and TRBJ2-5; 7 bases are shared with TRBD1. V trimming: 7 bases; J trimming: 7 bases; junction bases outside the gene matches: 9. The CDR3 is made up of 13 amino acids. The CDR3 DNA sequence: TGTGCCAGCAACCCGACAGGGCTGGGGACCCAGTACTTC. Protein: CASNPTGLGTQYF.

In this sample, this clonotype turned up a few times. The chain has TRBV11-2 and TRBJ1-2; 7 bases match TRBD1. Germline V gene data show CDR1 as SGHAT and CDR2 as FQNNGV. The CDR3 loop spans 15 amino acids. The V and J ends lost 5 bases and 3 bases, in that order; junction bases with no gene match: 9. CDR3 region: CASSQVSGQDYGYTF. Written as DNA, the CDR3 is TGTGCCAGCAGCCAAGTTTCCGGACAGGACTATGGCTACACCTTC.

This clonotype was observed a few times. This chain connects TRBV5-5 to TRBJ1-6; 7 nucleotides line up with TRBD1. Per the germline V gene, CDR1 is SGHKS and CDR2 is YYEKEE (reference sequence). The CDR3 spans 17 residues. V shed 7 bases, J shed 9 bases, and the junction held 19 bases outside the gene matches. In DNA form, the CDR3 reads TGTGCCAGCCGACAGGGTTTGGCCCTAGGATCTAGTTCACCCCTCCACTTT. Amino acids: CASRQGLALGSSSPLHF.

This clonotype occurred many times. This sequence joins TRBV20-1 and TRBJ2-5; 8 bases line up with TRBD2. This CDR3 is built from 13 residues. Trimming took 6 bases from V and 1 from J; bases not matched to a gene: 4. Germline V gives CDR1 DFQATT, CDR2 SNEGSKA (reference sequence). Here the CDR3 DNA reads TGCAGTGCGAGACTAGCGCCCCAAGAGACCCAGTACTTC. It codes for CSARLAPQETQYF.

Here the CDR3 DNA reads TGTGCCAGCACCCCCCCGACAGGTAGTCTCCGCGGTGCTTTCTTT. This codes for CASTPPTGSLRGAFF. The chain has TRBV6-1 and TRBJ1-1; D possibly corresponds to TRBD1 (6 bases). The CDR3 is 15 residues long. Germline V gene sequence: CDR1 MNHNS, CDR2 SASEGT. Trimming pared 7 bases from V and 11 bases from J, leaving 26 bases between.

The rearrangement uses TRBV7-9 and TRBJ1-1; perhaps TRBD1 as D (5 bases). The CDR3 runs to 13 residues. Trimming removed 6 bases from V and 7 bases from J, with 15 bases in between. Germline assignment: CDR1 SEHNR and CDR2 FQNEAQ (reference sequence). The DNA of the CDR3 is TGTGCCAGCAGTCGATACCGGGGCTATGAAGCTTTCTTT. This translates into CASSRYRGYEAFF.

There are many counts of this clonotype. V and J are TRBV28 and TRBJ1-1, with D perhaps matching TRBD1 (5 bases). V was pared by 3 bases and J by 6 bases, with 17 bases between. The CDR3 extends over 15 amino acids. Germline values: CDR1 MDHEN, CDR2 SYDVKM. Written as DNA, the CDR3 is TGTGCCAGCAGTTTGCGTCGGGGACGGGAGTCTGAAGCTTTCTTT. Amino acid sequence: CASSLRRGRESEAFF.

By share, this clonotype counts as medium-sized (0.01 to 0.1%). The chain links TRBV11-2 to TRBJ2-7, with D tentatively TRBD2 (6 bases). This CDR3 contains 14 residues. Germline V CDR1 and CDR2: SGHAT, FQNNGV. The V gene lost 4 bases and the J gene lost 6 bases, with 16 bases spanning the gap. The CDR3 DNA reads as TGTGCCAGCAGCTCGCACGGGAGTGTCATCGAGCAGTACTTC. Translated: CASSSHGSVIEQYF.

This clonotype was observed at least ten times. V is TRBV5-1 and J is TRBJ2-2; 8 bases agree with TRBD2. CDR3 length: 13 residues. CDR1 SGHRS and CDR2 YFSETQ come from the germline V gene. The V and J ends lost 6 bases and 6 bases, in that order; junction bases with no gene match: 4. CDR3 region: CASTPAGAGELFF. The CDR3 DNA is TGCGCCAGCACCCCAGCGGGAGCCGGGGAGCTGTTTTTT.

As to this clonotype: With a much larger clone just one base away, this may be a read error. This chain uses TRBV7-9 with TRBJ1-1, with TRBD1 as a possible D gene (6 bases). CDR1 SEHNR and CDR2 FQNEAQ come from the germline V gene (reference sequence). The CDR3 is made up of 15 amino acids. DNA of the CDR3: TGTGCCAACAGCCTATCGGGACAAACGAACACTGAAGCTTTCTTT. The encoded protein is CANSLSGQTNTEAFF. The whole variable domain, remainder taken from reference TRBV7-9 and TRBJ1-1, is DTGVSQNPRHKITKRGQNVTFRCDPISEHNRLYWYRQTLGQGPEFLTYFQNEAQLEKSRLLSDRFSAERPKGSFSTLEIQRTEQGDSAMYLCANSLSGQTNTEAFFGQGTRLTVV.

In its sample, this clonotype was seen a few times. This chain links TRBV7-3 with TRBJ2-3, with D perhaps matching TRBD2 (5 bases). This CDR3 region has 16 residues. Germline-derived CDR1 and CDR2 are SGHTA and FQGTGA. The ends were cut back, 0 bases at V and 4 bases at J, with 14 bases in the middle. In DNA form, the CDR3 reads TGTGCCAGCAGCTTAACGTTTGAGCTAGCACCAGATACGCAGTATTTT. Translating gives CASSLTFELAPDTQYF. Full variable domain (missing parts from reference TRBV7-3 and TRBJ2-3): GAGVSQTPSNKVTEKGKYVELRCDPISGHTALYWYRQSLGQGPEFLIYFQGTGAADDSGLPNDRFFAVRPEGSVSTLKIQRTERGDSAVYLCASSLTFELAPDTQYFGPGTRLTVL.

This clonotype has ten or more counts. This chain joins TRBV18 and TRBJ2-1, with no clear D. There are 15 residues in the CDR3. CDR1 is KGHSH, CDR2 LQKENI, per germline. Trimming took off 0 bases at V and 4 bases at J, with 10 bases between the two ends. Written as DNA, the CDR3 is TGTGCCAGCTCACCACCCCCTGGGCGGTACAATGAGCAGTTCTTC. Amino acid sequence: CASSPPPGRYNEQFF.

This CDR3 is CASYPRRFTF. The CDR3 DNA reads as TGTGCCAGCTATCCCAGACGGTTCACCTTC. The V gene is TRBV2, the J gene TRBJ1-2; D is unresolved. V was trimmed by 8 bases and J by 13 bases, leaving 14 bases between them. Germline CDR1 and CDR2: SNHLY and FYNNEI. CDR3 length: 10 amino acids.

Many counts were recorded for this clonotype. This chain links TRBV28 with TRBJ1-5; D might be TRBD1 (5 bases). Germline assignment: CDR1 MDHEN and CDR2 SYDVKM. Trimming removed 6 bases from V and 4 bases from J, with 10 bases in between. This CDR3 contains 13 residues. This CDR3 reads CASRSQANQPQHF. Written as DNA, the CDR3 is TGTGCCAGCAGGTCACAGGCTAATCAGCCCCAGCATTTT.

CDR3 DNA: TGTGCCAGCAGTGAAGGGGCGGAGAACACTGAAGCTTTCTTT. Its translation: CASSEGAENTEAFF. The rearrangement uses TRBV6-1 and TRBJ1-1; the D is unclear. Trimming shortened V by 1 base and J by 1 base, and 7 bases separated the two germline ends. Germline V CDR1 and CDR2: MNHNS, SASEGT. The CDR3 is 14 residues long.

This clonotype was observed at least ten times. V usage is TRBV2 and J usage is TRBJ2-1, with a possible D match to TRBD1 (5 bases). V dropped 4 bases and J dropped 1 base, with 11 bases sitting between them. This CDR3 comprises 15 residues. Germline V gives CDR1 SNHLY, CDR2 FYNNEI. The CDR3 is CASSGQSWSYNEQFF. The CDR3 DNA is TGTGCCAGCAGTGGACAGTCTTGGTCCTACAATGAGCAGTTCTTC.

The CDR3 loop is CASSLWAGGADGELFF. CDR3 nucleotides: TGTGCCAGCAGTTTATGGGCAGGGGGCGCGGACGGGGAGCTGTTTTTT. The chain is built from TRBV27 and TRBJ2-2, with 8 bases lining up with TRBD1. This CDR3 comprises 16 residues. In germline, CDR1 is MNHEY, CDR2 SMNVEV (reference sequence). V was pared by 1 base and J by 7 bases, with 8 bases of the junction left unmatched.

The chain carries TRBV20-1 and TRBJ1-4; D is ambiguous. CDR1 DFQATT and CDR2 SNEGSKA come from the germline V gene (reference sequence). This CDR3 spans 14 amino acids. Trimming pared 5 bases from V and 0 bases from J, leaving 10 bases between. For the CDR3, the DNA is TGCAGTGCTTTACGTGGGGCAACTAATGAAAAACTGTTTTTT. It specifies CSALRGATNEKLFF.